The rows below give T cell receptor beta chains drawn from one sample of a study of shared clonotypes between healthy human individuals. TCRdb's table, derived via immunoSEQ multiplex PCR, lists solely in-frame clones and lacks some. The sample lists 2.5 million or so clones; 90% to 95% were seen once. The specimen sequenced was naive CD4+ T cells sorted from blood. These receptor sequences come from a man aged 18 to 29 in good health. CDR3s include the opening cysteine and the closing phenylalanine or tryptophan. D genes are given only for firm matches. Only part of the rows carry a size: once, few, many, or a class if the clone is expanded.

v_call	j_call	clone_size	d_call	cdr3_aa	cdr3_nt
TRBV19	TRBJ2-3	-	-	CASRKTSTDTQYF	TGTGCCAGTAGGAAGACTAGCACAGATACGCAGTATTTT
TRBV9	TRBJ2-7	-	TRBD1	CASSAGQGASNEQYF	TGTGCCAGCAGCGCTGGACAGGGGGCTTCAAACGAGCAGTACTTC
TRBV10-1	TRBJ2-1	-	-	CASPSTYNEQFF	TGCGCCAGCCCCTCCACCTACAATGAGCAGTTCTTC
TRBV11-2	TRBJ1-6	-	TRBD1	CASSSDRNSPLHF	TGTGCCAGCAGCTCGGACAGGAATTCACCCCTCCACTTT
TRBV6-1	TRBJ2-5	once	TRBD2	CASSEGGAGKETQYF	TGTGCCAGCAGTGAAGGAGGAGCGGGGAAGGAGACCCAGTACTTC
TRBV5-6	TRBJ1-1	once	TRBD1	CASRRQGLVDTEAFF	TGTGCCAGCAGGCGACAGGGATTAGTGGATACTGAAGCTTTCTTT
TRBV10-1	TRBJ2-2	-	TRBD2	CASKSGDTGELFF	TGCGCCAGCAAGAGCGGGGACACCGGGGAGCTGTTTTTT
TRBV27	TRBJ1-5	-	TRBD1	CASSSRDRGNNQPQHF	TGTGCCAGCAGTTCTCGGGACAGGGGGAACAATCAGCCCCAGCATTTT
TRBV30	TRBJ1-6	-	-	CALGGGRSPLHF	TGTGCCTTGGGGGGGGGACGATCACCCCTCCACTTT
TRBV6-1	TRBJ1-2	-	TRBD1	CASSRDRGNYGYTF	TGTGCCAGCAGTCGTGACAGGGGAAACTATGGCTACACCTTC
TRBV4-1	TRBJ2-2	-	-	CASSQDSPNTGELFF	TGCGCCAGCAGCCAAGATTCCCCGAACACCGGGGAGCTGTTTTTT
TRBV6-5	TRBJ2-2	-	TRBD2	CASSYSGTSGTGELFF	TGTGCCAGCAGTTACTCCGGGACTAGCGGCACCGGGGAGCTGTTTTTT
TRBV28	TRBJ1-2	-	-	CASSSGHNYGYTF	TGTGCCAGCAGCTCCGGACACAACTATGGCTACACCTTC
TRBV12-5	TRBJ2-1	once	TRBD1	CASGPPPGTGNRNGEQFF	TGTGCTAGTGGTCCACCTCCCGGGACAGGGAATCGAAATGGTGAGCAGTTCTTC
TRBV7-9	TRBJ1-6	-	-	CASSLGMGSFVSPLHF	TGTGCCAGCAGCTTAGGGATGGGGAGTTTTGTTTCACCCCTCCACTTT
TRBV7-2	TRBJ1-2	-	-	CASSLVTNYGYTF	TGTGCCAGCAGCCTAGTAACTAACTATGGCTACACCTTC
TRBV5-4	TRBJ2-7	-	TRBD2	CASSLGGAGGDEQYF	TGTGCCAGCAGCTTAGGGGGAGCGGGAGGTGACGAGCAGTACTTC
TRBV6-6	TRBJ1-6	-	-	CASSTGSGSPLHF	TGTGCCAGCAGTACGGGATCAGGGTCACCCCTCCACTTT
TRBV7-2	TRBJ2-7	-	TRBD2	CASSLRLAGSYEQYF	TGTGCCAGCAGCCTCCGACTAGCGGGCTCCTACGAGCAGTACTTC
TRBV19	TRBJ1-1	-	TRBD1	CASKEDRGDTEAFF	TGTGCCAGTAAGGAAGACAGGGGTGACACTGAAGCTTTCTTT
TRBV19	TRBJ2-1	-	TRBD2	CASSDPGTSGNYNEQFF	TGTGCCAGTAGTGACCCCGGGACTAGCGGAAACTACAATGAGCAGTTCTTC
TRBV7-9	TRBJ2-5	-	TRBD1	CASSPGQGRQETQYF	TGTGCCAGCAGCCCTGGACAGGGGCGGCAAGAGACCCAGTACTTC
TRBV7-8	TRBJ2-1	-	-	CASSLRGGEQFF	TGTGCCAGCAGCTTAAGGGGTGGCGAGCAGTTCTTC
TRBV6-6	TRBJ2-7	-	TRBD1	CASSPRQGGNYEQYF	TGTGCCAGCAGTCCTAGACAGGGGGGTAACTACGAGCAGTACTTC
TRBV30	TRBJ1-1	-	-	CAWSIGGNTEAFF	TGTGCCTGGAGTATTGGGGGCAACACTGAAGCTTTCTTT
TRBV29-1	TRBJ2-5	-	TRBD1	CSGRTGTQETQYF	TGCAGCGGGAGGACAGGGACCCAAGAGACCCAGTACTTC
TRBV7-2	TRBJ1-5	once	-	CASSLSHGSNQPQHF	TGTGCCAGCAGCTTAAGTCACGGATCCAATCAGCCCCAGCATTTT
TRBV19	TRBJ2-2	once	-	CASSMERGIGGELFF	TGTGCCAGTAGTATGGAAAGGGGTATAGGCGGGGAGCTGTTTTTT
TRBV5-4	TRBJ2-1	-	-	CASSPGLPSSYNEQFF	TGTGCCAGCAGCCCAGGACTCCCGAGCTCCTACAATGAGCAGTTCTTC
TRBV7-7	TRBJ2-5	-	TRBD1	CASSLNRGETQYF	TGTGCTAGCAGCTTGAACAGGGGAGAGACCCAGTACTTC
TRBV11-2	TRBJ2-5	-	-	CASSLAMETQYF	TGTGCCAGCAGCTTGGCCATGGAGACCCAGTACTTC
TRBV4-1	TRBJ1-1	-	-	CASSQAPGGRNTEAFF	TGCGCCAGCAGCCAGGCCCCGGGGGGGAGAAACACTGAAGCTTTCTTT
TRBV18	TRBJ1-3	-	-	CASSPTRHARDSGNTIYF	TGTGCCAGCTCACCTACTAGACATGCCAGGGACTCTGGAAACACCATATATTTT
TRBV27	TRBJ2-7	once	TRBD2	CASSPLPGTSGSETYEQYF	TGTGCCAGCAGTCCCCTTCCCGGGACTAGCGGGAGCGAGACCTACGAGCAGTACTTC
TRBV6-6	TRBJ2-7	-	TRBD1	CAIGSGQYSYEQYF	TGTGCCATCGGTTCGGGACAGTACTCCTACGAGCAGTACTTC
TRBV5-6	TRBJ2-4	-	-	CASSSLEPNIQYF	TGTGCCAGCAGCTCTCTAGAGCCGAACATTCAGTACTTC
TRBV6-6	TRBJ1-2	-	-	CASTLPPTGNNYGYTF	TGTGCCAGCACCCTTCCCCCGACGGGGAATAACTATGGCTACACCTTC
TRBV5-5	TRBJ2-6	-	-	CASSLAGGDISGANVLTF	TGTGCCAGCAGCTTGGCTGGGGGCGATATCTCTGGGGCCAACGTCCTGACTTTC
TRBV6-1	TRBJ2-3	-	-	CASSEGTRPPDTQYF	TGTGCCAGCAGTGAAGGGACAAGACCCCCGGATACGCAGTATTTT
TRBV5-1	TRBJ1-6	few	-	CASSLGRTNSPLHF	TGCGCCAGCAGCTTGGGCAGAACTAATTCACCCCTCCACTTT
TRBV5-1	TRBJ2-5	-	-	CASSTRGSQYF	TGCGCCAGCAGCACCCGGGGGTCCCAGTACTTC
TRBV28	TRBJ1-1	-	-	CASSPRSLNTEAFF	TGTGCCAGCAGTCCCCGGAGTTTGAACACTGAAGCTTTCTTT
TRBV9	TRBJ2-3	-	-	CASSGRPAFTDTQYF	TGTGCCAGCAGCGGGCGGCCAGCTTTCACAGATACGCAGTATTTT
TRBV21-1	TRBJ2-1	-	-	CASFVSYNEQFF	TGTGCCAGCTTTGTCTCCTACAATGAGCAGTTCTTC
TRBV11-2	TRBJ2-1	-	-	CASSLDAGWGMREQFF	TGTGCCAGCAGCTTAGATGCGGGATGGGGCATGAGGGAGCAGTTCTTC
TRBV5-8	TRBJ1-2	-	TRBD1	CASSSGQGNYGYTF	TGTGCCAGCAGCTCGGGACAGGGGAACTATGGCTACACCTTC
TRBV6-5	TRBJ1-6	-	-	CASSYGYNSPLHF	TGTGCCAGCAGTTACGGCTATAATTCACCCCTCCACTTT
TRBV10-3	TRBJ1-4	-	TRBD1	CAISEARGLNEKLFF	TGTGCCATCAGCGAAGCCAGGGGGTTAAATGAAAAACTGTTTTTT
TRBV5-1	TRBJ1-4	-	-	CASSLGGTTNEKLFF	TGCGCCAGCAGCTTGGGAGGAACAACTAATGAAAAACTGTTTTTT
TRBV11-2	TRBJ2-3	-	TRBD2	CASSRRISGGVNRTDTQYF	TGTGCCAGCAGCCGGAGGATAAGCGGGGGAGTCAATCGCACAGATACGCAGTATTTT
TRBV28	TRBJ1-5	-	-	CASSAPGQPSNQPQHF	TGTGCCAGCAGCGCCCCCGGGCAGCCTAGCAATCAGCCCCAGCATTTT
TRBV6-5	TRBJ2-5	-	-	CASSQKSTEPGYF	TGTGCCAGCAGTCAAAAATCGACAGAGCCAGGGTACTTC
TRBV19	TRBJ2-7	-	TRBD2	CASSHPGLAATYEQYF	TGTGCCAGTAGTCACCCGGGACTAGCTGCAACCTACGAGCAGTACTTC
TRBV19	TRBJ2-5	-	-	CASAVDPGKETQYF	TGTGCCAGCGCCGTGGACCCGGGGAAAGAGACCCAGTACTTC
TRBV10-1	TRBJ1-1	-	-	CASRDTPNTEAFF	TGCGCCAGCAGAGACACGCCGAACACTGAAGCTTTCTTT